Below, one T cell receptor beta chain is given with its context. What it binds is not known. The junction differs from germline at one of its ends, possibly a read error. A modified ARM-PCR protocol with three rounds of nested PCR amplified TCRbeta. TCRdb re-called the multiplex PCR reads with MiXCR, one entry per CDR3 protein. The table has some 93,000 distinct CDR3 sequences, less than 80% seen once; the top ten hold 15% to 20%. This entry belongs to a study of tumor and adjacent non-tumor tissue in lung cancer. Study results and caveats: Tumor tissue had significantly higher TCR diversity than normal lung.

CDR1 is SGHNT and CDR2 is YYREEE in the germline V gene (reference sequence). This CDR3 has 12 residues. RNA was extracted from bulk tissue without any cell sorting. This TCR came from a man aged 60 to 69 with non-small cell lung cancer. The chain couples TRBV5-4 to TRBJ1-2; D remains ambiguous. Material for sequencing was lung tumor tissue. This CDR3 is CVSSTSDHGYTF. In DNA form, the CDR3 reads TGTGTCAGCAGCACCTCAGACCATGGCTACACCTTC.